This TCR beta chain was sequenced during a study of cytomegalovirus exposure and HLA in healthy donors. The PCR employed 60 Vbeta primers together with 13 Jbeta primers. Method: immunoSEQ multiplex PCR; TCRdb's copy keeps in-frame clones and lacks some. The data show some 150,000 clones, roughly three quarters seen once. Trimming took 0 bases from V and 3 from J; bases not matched to a gene: 5. Germline CDR1 SGHRS, CDR2 YFSETQ. The CDR3 length is 15 residues. Sequenced: PBMCs. The TCR was taken from a woman in her thirties or forties in good health and CMV-seronegative. The chain employs TRBV5-1 and TRBJ1-2; 7 bases line up with TRBD1. CDR3 amino acids: CASSLGQGDDYGYTF. The CDR3 bases are TGCGCCAGCAGCTTGGGTCAGGGGGACGACTATGGCTACACCTTC.